Detailed here is one T cell receptor beta chain. As processed by the authors: Reference gene primer amplification gave nucleated cell count estimates. Profiling relied on immunoSEQ multiplex PCR, and the TCRdb table lists in-frame clones only, not all of them. D and trimming were read from the DNA, whereas the V and J calls and clone size are those reported in that table. The sample has around 180,000 clones, roughly 84% seen once. Germline V gene data show CDR1 as MNHEY and CDR2 as SMNVEV (reference sequence). Trimming took off 2 bases at V and 7 bases at J, with 9 bases between the two ends. CDR3 length equals 14 residues. The record originates from a study of blood T cell repertoires in COVID-19. Study as a whole: The samples span acute and convalescent COVID-19 from the United States, Italy and Spain. T cells, B-cell-depleted T cells, or PBMCs provided the cDNA or gDNA that served as material.

What was sequenced was peripheral blood. This clonotype was sampled from a woman of 80 years or more with acute or convalescent COVID-19. V and J are TRBV27 and TRBJ1-6, with D maybe TRBD1 (6 bases). The CDR3 reads CASSLPRGNSPLHF. CDR3 in DNA: TGTGCCAGCAGTTTACCGAGGGGGAATTCACCCCTCCACTTT.